The sample holds many counts of the clone carrying this T cell receptor beta chain. Its antigen is as yet unknown. These data are taken from a study of T-cell reconstitution after alpha-beta-depleted transplantation in children. General observations from the study: Hyperexpanded clones declined; after one year, newly produced T cells mostly supplied diversity. About two months after transplant, alpha-beta T cells reportedly came from several hundred expanded graft clones. Elevated TCRbeta diversity at day 60 was traced, in some patients, to surviving recipient T cells and thymic progenitors.

Researchers prepared the TCRbeta library using unique molecular identifiers, the study reports. TCRdb independently ran MiXCR on the PCR reads; one entry per CDR3 protein. The sample has hundreds of thousands of distinct CDR3 sequences, around 8.4% seen once. J gave up 6 bases and V 3 bases, and 10 bases lay outside the gene matches. The germline gives CDR1 MNHEY, CDR2 SMNVEV (reference sequence). The CDR3 runs 17 residues. The material sequenced was PBMCs, mostly from graft donor cells, taken 360 days after TCRalphabeta/CD19-depleted stem cell transplant. The V gene is TRBV27, the J gene TRBJ2-1; 11 bases line up with TRBD2. The receptor comes from a male patient under 10 years old who had a stem cell transplant for acute myeloid leukemia, so the T cells may come from the graft donor. The CDR3 loop reads CASSLLSSGGMGNEQFF. The DNA of the CDR3 is TGTGCCAGCAGTTTGCTGTCTAGCGGGGGGATGGGCAATGAGCAGTTCTTC.